This entry features one T cell receptor (beta chain) sequence. The data belong to a study of control samples from healthy donors and cancer patients. Using immunoSEQ multiplex PCR, the repertoire was profiled, and TCRdb retains in-frame clones only, with some absent. The sample consists of fewer than 50,000 clones, around nine tenths of them appearing once. CDR3 size: 17 residues. The V and J ends lost 0 bases and 1 base respectively, with 13 bases between them. CDR1 and CDR2 from the germline V gene are MNHEY and SVGEGT. The sequence was obtained from a man aged 25-40 years with colorectal cancer. Source material: PBMCs. The V and J genes are TRBV6-2 or TRBV6-3 and TRBJ2-1; D is unclear. The DNA for the CDR3 is TGTGCCAGCAGTTACTCCAGACCGTCCCCTTCCTACAATGAGCAGTTCTTC. Its translation: CASSYSRPSPSYNEQFF.